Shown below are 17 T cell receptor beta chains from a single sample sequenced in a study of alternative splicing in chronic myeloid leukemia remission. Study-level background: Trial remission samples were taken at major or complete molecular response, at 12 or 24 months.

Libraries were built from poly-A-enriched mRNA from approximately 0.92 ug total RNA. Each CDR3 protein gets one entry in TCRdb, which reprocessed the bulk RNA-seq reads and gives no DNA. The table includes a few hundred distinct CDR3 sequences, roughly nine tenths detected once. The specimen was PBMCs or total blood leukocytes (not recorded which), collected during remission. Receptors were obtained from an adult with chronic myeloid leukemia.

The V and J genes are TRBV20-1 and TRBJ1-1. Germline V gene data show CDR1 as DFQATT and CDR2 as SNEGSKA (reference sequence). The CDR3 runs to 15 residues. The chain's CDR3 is CSARKVLELNTEAFF.

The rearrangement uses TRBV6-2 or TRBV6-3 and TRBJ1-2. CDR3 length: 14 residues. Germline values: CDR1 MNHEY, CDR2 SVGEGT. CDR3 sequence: CASNPAGLLYGYTF.

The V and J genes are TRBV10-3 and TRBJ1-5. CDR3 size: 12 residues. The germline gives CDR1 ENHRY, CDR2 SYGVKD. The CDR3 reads CAISPDNQPQHF.

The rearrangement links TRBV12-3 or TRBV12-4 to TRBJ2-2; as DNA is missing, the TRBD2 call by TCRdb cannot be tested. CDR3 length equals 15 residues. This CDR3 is CASSFGGIGTGELFF.

The CDR3 loop is CSARRDRGELYTF. V usage is TRBV20-1 and J usage is TRBJ1-2; the TCRdb call, TRBD1, lacks DNA for checking. The germline V gene has CDR1 DFQATT and CDR2 SNEGSKA (reference sequence). CDR3 length equals 13 residues.

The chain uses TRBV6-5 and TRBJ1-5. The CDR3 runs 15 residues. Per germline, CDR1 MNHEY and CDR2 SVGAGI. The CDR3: CASSPRDRLNQPQHF.

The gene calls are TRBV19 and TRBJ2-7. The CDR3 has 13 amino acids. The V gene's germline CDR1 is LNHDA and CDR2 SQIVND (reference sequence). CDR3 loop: CASSISELYEQYF.

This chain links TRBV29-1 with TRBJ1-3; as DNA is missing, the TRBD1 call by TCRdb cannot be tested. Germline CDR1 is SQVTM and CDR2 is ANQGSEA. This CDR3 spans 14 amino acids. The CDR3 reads CSVKTGGPGNTIYF.

The CDR3 loop reads CASRATTSFSSYNEQFF. The rearrangement uses TRBV11-2 and TRBJ2-1; TCRdb gives TRBD2 as the D gene, but with no DNA this cannot be confirmed. Germline V gene sequence: CDR1 SGHAT, CDR2 FQNNGV. This CDR3 contains 17 residues.

CDR3 loop: CSASGGLSHRADTQYF. The V call is TRBV20-1, the J call TRBJ2-3; TCRdb's D call of TRBD2 is untestable without DNA. This CDR3 region has 16 residues. The germline gives CDR1 DFQATT, CDR2 SNEGSKA (reference sequence).

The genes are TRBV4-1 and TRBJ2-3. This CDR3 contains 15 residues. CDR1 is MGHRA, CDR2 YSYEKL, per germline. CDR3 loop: CASSQEARHTDTQYF.

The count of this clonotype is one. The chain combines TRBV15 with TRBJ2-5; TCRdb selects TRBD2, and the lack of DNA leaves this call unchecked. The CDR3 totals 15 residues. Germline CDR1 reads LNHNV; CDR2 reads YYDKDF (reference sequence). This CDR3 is CATSGNGQQQETQYF.

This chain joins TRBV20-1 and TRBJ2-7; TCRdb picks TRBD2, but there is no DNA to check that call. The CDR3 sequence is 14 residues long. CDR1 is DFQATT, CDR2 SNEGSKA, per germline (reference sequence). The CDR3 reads CSASGTSGDYEQYF.

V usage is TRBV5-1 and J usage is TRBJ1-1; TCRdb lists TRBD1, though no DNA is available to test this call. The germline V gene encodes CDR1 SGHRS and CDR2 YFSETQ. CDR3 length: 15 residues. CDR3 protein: CASSWGQGIVPEAFF. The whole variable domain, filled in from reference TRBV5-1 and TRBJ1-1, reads KAGVTQTPRYLIKTRGQQVTLSCSPISGHRSVSWYQQTPGQGLQFLFEYFSETQRNKGNFPGRFSGRQFSNSRSEMNVSTLELGDSALYLCASSWGQGIVPEAFFGQGTRLTVV.

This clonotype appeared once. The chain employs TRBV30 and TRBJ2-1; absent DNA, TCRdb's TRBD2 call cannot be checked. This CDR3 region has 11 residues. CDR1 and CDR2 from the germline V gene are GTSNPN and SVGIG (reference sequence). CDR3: CAWTMQNEQFF.

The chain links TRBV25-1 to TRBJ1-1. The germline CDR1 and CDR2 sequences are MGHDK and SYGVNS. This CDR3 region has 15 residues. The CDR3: CASSESSGGSTEAFF.

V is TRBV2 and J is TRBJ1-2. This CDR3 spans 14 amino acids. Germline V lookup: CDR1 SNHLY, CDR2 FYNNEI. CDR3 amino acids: CASPGTGDVRGYTF.